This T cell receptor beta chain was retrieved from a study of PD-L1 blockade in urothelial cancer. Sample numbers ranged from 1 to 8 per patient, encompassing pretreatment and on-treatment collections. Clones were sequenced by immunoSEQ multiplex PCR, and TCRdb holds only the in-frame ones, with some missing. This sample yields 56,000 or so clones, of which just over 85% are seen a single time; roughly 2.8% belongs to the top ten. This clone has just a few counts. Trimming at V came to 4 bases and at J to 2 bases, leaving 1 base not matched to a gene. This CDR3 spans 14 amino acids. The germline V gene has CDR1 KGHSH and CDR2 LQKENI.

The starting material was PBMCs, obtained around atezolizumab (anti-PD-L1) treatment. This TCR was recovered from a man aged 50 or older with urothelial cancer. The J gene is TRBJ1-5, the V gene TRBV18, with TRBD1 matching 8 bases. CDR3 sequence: CASSLQGGNQPQHF. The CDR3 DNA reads TGTGCCAGCTCACTACAGGGGGGCAATCAGCCCCAGCATTTT.